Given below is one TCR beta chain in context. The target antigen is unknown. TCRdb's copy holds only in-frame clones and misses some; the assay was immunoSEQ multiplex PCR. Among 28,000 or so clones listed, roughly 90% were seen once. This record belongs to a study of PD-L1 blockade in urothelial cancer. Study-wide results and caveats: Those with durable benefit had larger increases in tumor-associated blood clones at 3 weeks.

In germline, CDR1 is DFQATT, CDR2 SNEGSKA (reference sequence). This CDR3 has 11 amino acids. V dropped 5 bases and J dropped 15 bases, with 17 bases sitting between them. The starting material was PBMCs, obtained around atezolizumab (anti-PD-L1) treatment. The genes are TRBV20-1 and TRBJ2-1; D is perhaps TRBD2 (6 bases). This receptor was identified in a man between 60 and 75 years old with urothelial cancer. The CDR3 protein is CSAERGLLAFF. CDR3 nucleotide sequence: TGCAGTGCTGAGAGGGGACTGCTTGCGTTCTTC.